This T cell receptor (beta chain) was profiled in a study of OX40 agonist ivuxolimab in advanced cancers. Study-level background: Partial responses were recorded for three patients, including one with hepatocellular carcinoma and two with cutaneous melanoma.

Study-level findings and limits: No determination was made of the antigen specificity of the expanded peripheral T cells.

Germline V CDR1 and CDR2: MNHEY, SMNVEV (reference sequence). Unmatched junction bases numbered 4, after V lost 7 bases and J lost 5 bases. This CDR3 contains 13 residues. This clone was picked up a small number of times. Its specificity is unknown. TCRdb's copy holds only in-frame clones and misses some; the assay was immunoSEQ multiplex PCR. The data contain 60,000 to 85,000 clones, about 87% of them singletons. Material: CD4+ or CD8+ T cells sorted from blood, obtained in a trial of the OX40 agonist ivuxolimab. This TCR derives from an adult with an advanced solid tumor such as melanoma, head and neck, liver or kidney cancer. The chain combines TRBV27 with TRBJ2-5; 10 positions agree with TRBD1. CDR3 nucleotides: TGTGCCAGCAAGACGGACAGGGGGGAGACCCAGTACTTC. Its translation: CASKTDRGETQYF.